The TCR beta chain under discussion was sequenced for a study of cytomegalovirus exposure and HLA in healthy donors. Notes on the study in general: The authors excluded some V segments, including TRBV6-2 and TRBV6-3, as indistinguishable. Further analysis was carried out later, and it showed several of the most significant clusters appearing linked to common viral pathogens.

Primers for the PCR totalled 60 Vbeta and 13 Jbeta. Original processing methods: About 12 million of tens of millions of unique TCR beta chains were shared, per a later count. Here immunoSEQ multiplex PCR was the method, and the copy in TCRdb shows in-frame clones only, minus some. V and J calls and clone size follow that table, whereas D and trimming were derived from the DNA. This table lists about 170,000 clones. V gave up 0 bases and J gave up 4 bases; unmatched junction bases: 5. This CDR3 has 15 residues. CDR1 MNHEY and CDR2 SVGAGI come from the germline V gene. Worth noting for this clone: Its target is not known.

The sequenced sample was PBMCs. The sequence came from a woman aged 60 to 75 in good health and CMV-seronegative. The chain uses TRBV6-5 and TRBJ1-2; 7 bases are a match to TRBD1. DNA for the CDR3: TGTGCCAGCAGTTACTCGGGACAGATCGGCTATGGCTACACCTTC. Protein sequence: CASSYSGQIGYGYTF.